These 32 T cell receptor beta chains originate from one sample sequenced in a study of post-analysis software for immune sequencing data. Study conclusions and caveats: TRBV segments more frequent in patients than in controls numbered a few and included TRBV5-6, TRBV5-1 and TRBV20-1.

No antigen is known for these receptors. Unique molecular identifiers were built into the TCR beta cDNA libraries. TCRdb reprocessed the PCR reads via MiXCR and lists one record per CDR3 protein. The table shows hundreds of thousands of distinct CDR3 sequences, with approximately 60% occurring only once. The sample comprised blood. These receptors all stem from a girl aged 2 to 10 with multiple sclerosis.

The chain couples TRBV7-9 to TRBJ2-7; no clear D gene. Germline V CDR1 and CDR2: SEHNR, FQNEAQ (reference sequence). V lost 5 bases, J lost 6 bases, and 14 bases lay in between. The CDR3 extends over 13 amino acids. The CDR3 DNA reads as TGTGCCAGCAGCCCACCCTACGACGCCGAGCAGTACTTC. Amino acid sequence: CASSPPYDAEQYF.

This clonotype appeared a few times. Its ends do not fully match the called genes, so a read error is possible. The chain couples TRBV29-1 to TRBJ2-1; D not certain. CDR3 length: 12 amino acids. Germline-derived CDR1 and CDR2 are SQVTM and ANQGSEA. DNA of the CDR3: TGCAGCATTGAAGGGAATCAAGATGAGCAGTTCTTC. It translates to CSIEGNQDEQFF.

The V call is TRBV10-3, the J call TRBJ1-2; 8 bases are a match to TRBD1. From germline, CDR1 is ENHRY and CDR2 SYGVKD. Unmatched junction bases numbered 5, after V lost 3 bases and J lost 8 bases. This CDR3 has 13 residues. CDR3 DNA sequence: TGTGCCATCAGTGAAAGGGACAGGCAAGGCTACACCTTC. Its translation is CAISERDRQGYTF.

This clonotype was seen a single time. This chain uses TRBV11-2 with TRBJ2-1; D uncertain. Trimming cost V 0 bases and J 8 bases, with 11 bases left between them. The CDR3 runs 14 residues. Per the germline V gene, CDR1 is SGHAT and CDR2 is FQNNGV. The CDR3 nucleotides read TGTGCCAGCAGCTTAGATTTGATATTATATGAGCAGTTCTTC. Protein: CASSLDLILYEQFF.

The rearrangement uses TRBV24-1 and TRBJ1-1; D call uncertain. V shed 1 base and J shed 4 bases, with 3 bases lying between them. Germline loops: CDR1 KGHDR, CDR2 SFDVKD. The CDR3 runs to 12 residues. In nucleotides, the CDR3 is TGTGCCACCAGTGATTTAGGCACTGAAGCTTTCTTT. The encoded protein is CATSDLGTEAFF.

The chain uses TRBV10-2 and TRBJ2-5; 7 bases align to TRBD2. The CDR3 consists of 15 residues. The trim removed 1 base at V and 2 bases at J, leaving 4 bases unmatched. CDR1 and CDR2 from the germline V gene are WSHSY and SAAADI. CDR3 loop: CASSEWRGRQETQYF. Written as DNA, the CDR3 is TGCGCCAGCAGTGAGTGGCGGGGGAGGCAAGAGACCCAGTACTTC.

The genes are TRBV20-1 and TRBJ2-7; D uncertain. Germline assignment: CDR1 DFQATT and CDR2 SNEGSKA (reference sequence). CDR3 length: 12 residues. V lost 3 bases and J 3 bases, leaving 9 bases between the germline ends. CDR3 sequence (DNA): TGCAGTGCTAGTTCGAGCCTCTACGAGCAGTACTTC. This sequence encodes CSASSSLYEQYF.

This clonotype was counted a single time. The chain carries TRBV14 and TRBJ2-1; D gene unclear. This CDR3 has 13 residues. V was cut by 1 base and J by 3 bases, with 4 bases left in between. Germline V gene data show CDR1 as SGHDN and CDR2 as FVKESK. CDR3 DNA sequence: TGTGCCAGCAGCCAAGCGGTCTACAATGAGCAGTTCTTC. Its translation is CASSQAVYNEQFF. The variable domain in full, with the rest retrieved from reference TRBV14 and TRBJ2-1, is EAGVTQFPSHSVIEKGQTVTLRCDPISGHDNLYWYRRVMGKEIKFLLHFVKESKQDESGMPNNRFLAERTGGTYSTLKVQPAELEDSGVYFCASSQAVYNEQFFGPGTRLTVL.

With respect to this clonotype: Germline is not matched at one junction end, which may reflect a read error. The chain carries TRBV6-2 or TRBV6-3 and TRBJ2-1; TRBD1 matches at 9 bases. Germline assignment: CDR1 MNHEY and CDR2 SVGEGT. The CDR3 covers 14 residues. CDR3 sequence: CASSYSGQGNGQFF. The CDR3 DNA reads as TGTGCCAGCAGTTATTCCGGACAGGGGAATGGGCAGTTCTTC.

This chain links TRBV12-3 or TRBV12-4 with TRBJ2-5; D may match TRBD1 or TRBD2 (6 bases each). Trimming removed 6 bases at V and 3 bases at J, with 20 bases between. This CDR3 is built from 16 residues. CDR3: CASSHLRGAFEETQYF. Here the CDR3 DNA reads TGTGCCAGCAGCCACCTGAGGGGGGCTTTCGAAGAGACCCAGTACTTC.

As for this clonotype: Compared with germline, one end of the junction differs, possibly owing to a read error. The rearrangement uses TRBV7-9 and TRBJ2-1; 9 positions agree with TRBD2. Germline V gene sequence: CDR1 SEHNR, CDR2 FQNEAQ (reference sequence). This CDR3 spans 16 amino acids. This chain's CDR3 is CSSSYLAGVTYNEQFF. The DNA for the CDR3 is TGTTCCAGCAGCTACTTAGCGGGAGTAACCTACAATGAGCAGTTCTTC.

The rearrangement joins TRBV15 to TRBJ1-2; TRBD1 agrees at 7 bases. V shed 0 bases and J 8 bases; nucleotides not matched to a gene: 9. The CDR3 runs 15 residues. Germline V gives CDR1 LNHNV, CDR2 YYDKDF (reference sequence). The DNA of the CDR3 is TGTGCCACCAGCAGAGATCCGAAGACAGGGTTAGGCTACACCTTC. Its protein product is CATSRDPKTGLGYTF.

V usage is TRBV5-1 and J usage is TRBJ2-6; D unclear. Trimming removed 3 bases from V and 0 bases from J, with 7 bases in between. Germline-derived CDR1 and CDR2 are SGHRS and YFSETQ. The CDR3 length is 15 residues. In DNA, the CDR3 is TGCGCCAGCAGCTGGAGCACCTCTGGGGCCAACGTCCTGACTTTC. Its protein product is CASSWSTSGANVLTF. Complete variable domain (other parts from reference TRBV5-1 and TRBJ2-6): KAGVTQTPRYLIKTRGQQVTLSCSPISGHRSVSWYQQTPGQGLQFLFEYFSETQRNKGNFPGRFSGRQFSNSRSEMNVSTLELGDSALYLCASSWSTSGANVLTFGAGSRLTVL.

This clonotype has only a few counts. The rearrangement joins TRBV20-1 to TRBJ2-1; 8 nucleotides line up with TRBD2. The CDR3 loop spans 17 amino acids. With V trimmed by 6 bases and J by 1 base, 14 bases remained unmatched. Germline V CDR1 and CDR2: DFQATT, SNEGSKA (reference sequence). CDR3 loop: CSAPQRSGRPSYNEQFF. The CDR3 DNA reads TGCAGTGCCCCCCAACGAAGCGGGAGACCTTCCTACAATGAGCAGTTCTTC.

CDR3 protein: CASSLDGTGATNEKLFF. The CDR3 DNA sequence: TGTGCCAGCAGCTTAGACGGGACAGGGGCGACTAATGAAAAACTGTTTTTT. The chain employs TRBV7-2 and TRBJ1-4, with TRBD1 matching over 10 bases. CDR1 and CDR2 (germline): SGHTA, FQGNSA. The junction had 4 bases not matched to a gene; V was cut back by 1 base and J by 2 bases. This CDR3 has 17 amino acids.

This clonotype was detected a few times. This chain uses TRBV20-1 with TRBJ2-5; 10 bases agree with TRBD2. CDR3 size: 15 residues. J gave up 4 bases and V 3 bases, and 8 bases lay outside the gene matches. The germline gives CDR1 DFQATT, CDR2 SNEGSKA (reference sequence). For the CDR3, the DNA is TGCAGTGCTAGTAGTATAGCGGGAGGAACAGAGACCCAGTACTTC. Its protein product is CSASSIAGGTETQYF.

This clonotype occurred a few times. V and J are TRBV24-1 and TRBJ2-1; D gene ambiguous. CDR1 and CDR2 (germline): KGHDR, SFDVKD. The CDR3 has 13 amino acids. Trimming took 5 bases from V and 4 from J, leaving 8 bases between them. CDR3 protein: CATSVPDYNEQFF. CDR3 bases: TGTGCCACCAGTGTGCCGGATTACAATGAGCAGTTCTTC.

The chain carries TRBV2 and TRBJ1-2; D uncertain. Germline V gene data show CDR1 as SNHLY and CDR2 as FYNNEI. The CDR3 is 13 residues long. V was shortened by 4 bases and J by 8 bases, with 14 bases between the two germline ends. The CDR3 DNA reads as TGTGCCAGCAGTGGAGTGCCCGAGGAGGGCTACACCTTC. Encoded protein: CASSGVPEEGYTF.

The J gene is TRBJ1-5, the V gene TRBV29-1; D possibly corresponds to TRBD1 (5 bases). The CDR3 consists of 16 residues. Trimming took off 6 bases at V and 2 bases at J, with 20 bases between the two ends. Germline loops: CDR1 SQVTM, CDR2 ANQGSEA. CDR3 DNA sequence: TGCAGCGTGCCGGGAAAAGGGGCGCTGGGCAATCAGCCCCAGCATTTT. Its protein is CSVPGKGALGNQPQHF.

The V call is TRBV5-1, the J call TRBJ2-1; possibly TRBD1 for D (5 bases). This CDR3 is 15 amino acids long. With 1 base removed from V and 3 bases from J, the gap between germline ends came to 11 bases. Germline lookup yields CDR1 SGHRS and CDR2 YFSETQ. The CDR3 is CASSLPGLIYNEQFF. DNA of the CDR3: TGCGCCAGCAGCTTGCCAGGGCTTATCTACAATGAGCAGTTCTTC.

The DNA of the CDR3 is TGTGCCAGCAGTATCATCGGGGGGCTCAGGGGTAATGAGCAGTTCTTC. It specifies CASSIIGGLRGNEQFF. The V gene is TRBV13, the J gene TRBJ2-1; perhaps TRBD2 as D (7 bases). CDR3 length: 16 residues. The ends were cut back, 6 bases at V and 7 bases at J, with 22 bases in the middle. Germline V CDR1 and CDR2: PRHDT, FYEKMQ (reference sequence).

A few counts support this clonotype. Its ends do not fully match the called genes, so a read error is possible. The rearrangement joins TRBV5-1 to TRBJ2-1; possibly TRBD2 for D (7 bases). This CDR3 is 17 amino acids long. Germline V gives CDR1 SGHRS, CDR2 YFSETQ. The CDR3 DNA sequence: TGTGCCAGCAGCTTAGTTGGGGGCGGGAGCTCCTACAATGAGCAGTTCTTC. It specifies CASSLVGGGSSYNEQFF.

The chain links TRBV6-2 or TRBV6-3 to TRBJ2-7, with 7 positions matching TRBD1. CDR1 MNHEY and CDR2 SVGEGT come from the germline V gene. The CDR3 runs 15 residues. The J segment lost 3 bases and the V segment lost 2 bases, leaving 7 bases of the junction unmatched. The DNA for the CDR3 is TGTGCCAGCAGTTACAGGGACAGAAACTACTACGAGCAGTACTTC. Translation gives CASSYRDRNYYEQYF.

This chain links TRBV12-3 or TRBV12-4 with TRBJ2-1, with a tentative D call TRBD2 (6 bases). The V end was cut by 6 bases, the J end by 7 bases, with 19 bases between. The length of the CDR3 is 15 residues. The CDR3 sequence: CASSPFGTVTNEQFF. Here the CDR3 DNA reads TGTGCCAGCAGCCCCTTCGGGACTGTCACTAATGAGCAGTTCTTC.

The genes are TRBV20-1 and TRBJ1-2; TRBD1 matches 9 bases. The CDR3 loop spans 15 amino acids. The germline V gene has CDR1 DFQATT and CDR2 SNEGSKA (reference sequence). V dropped 3 bases and J dropped 3; count of bases not matched to a gene: 8. CDR3 in DNA: TGCAGTGCTAGGGGGCCTCGGACAGGGGACTATGGCTACACCTTC. This gives the protein CSARGPRTGDYGYTF.

This clonotype came up a few times. V gene TRBV4-2 combines with J gene TRBJ2-3; TRBD2 matches at 7 bases. Germline CDR1 is LGHNA and CDR2 is YNFKEQ. With V trimmed by 4 bases and J by 8 bases, 9 bases remained unmatched. This CDR3 region has 14 residues. CDR3 DNA sequence: TGTGCCAGCAGCCCCGACCTCGGGGAGGGTACGCAGTATTTT. This gives the protein CASSPDLGEGTQYF.

This clonotype came up a few times. The V and J genes are TRBV20-1 and TRBJ2-3; D unclear. Germline CDR1 and CDR2: DFQATT and SNEGSKA (reference sequence). V lost 1 base to trimming and J lost 6 bases, with 5 bases between them. CDR3 length equals 11 residues. In nucleotides, the CDR3 is TGCAGTGCTAGAGTTCTGGATACGCAGTATTTT. This encodes CSARVLDTQYF.

This chain uses TRBV4-3 with TRBJ2-3; TRBD2 agrees at 8 bases. The CDR3 consists of 16 residues. V lost 4 bases to trimming and J lost 4 bases; unmatched junction nucleotides: 10. CDR1 LGHNA and CDR2 YSLEER come from the germline V gene. The CDR3 region is CASSLERGFTPDTQYF. The CDR3 coding sequence is TGCGCCAGCAGCCTAGAGCGGGGGTTTACCCCAGATACGCAGTATTTT.

This chain uses TRBV2 with TRBJ2-1; a possible D gene is TRBD2 (6 bases). Germline loops: CDR1 SNHLY, CDR2 FYNNEI. V was trimmed by 1 base and J by 4 bases, leaving 17 bases between them. The CDR3 has 17 residues. CDR3 DNA sequence: TGTGCCAGCAGTGAAGTCAACCGAGCGGGCGTTTACAATGAGCAGTTCTTC. This encodes CASSEVNRAGVYNEQFF. The full variable domain, in which reference TRBV2 and TRBJ2-1 provide the parts outside the CDR3, is EPEVTQTPSHQVTQMGQEVILRCVPISNHLYFYWYRQILGQKVEFLVSFYNNEISEKSEIFDDQFSVERPDGSNFTLKIRSTKLEDSAMYFCASSEVNRAGVYNEQFFGPGTRLTVL.

The genes are TRBV10-3 and TRBJ1-1, with D perhaps TRBD1 (6 bases). CDR1 is ENHRY, CDR2 SYGVKD, per germline. This CDR3 is built from 14 residues. Trimming removed 5 bases from V and 3 bases from J, with 13 bases in between. In DNA, the CDR3 is TGTGCCATCAGTACACAGGGAGGAGACACTGAAGCTTTCTTT. Encoded protein: CAISTQGGDTEAFF.

The chain combines TRBV9 with TRBJ2-1; D unresolved. V lost 0 bases and J 7 bases, leaving 5 bases between the germline ends. The germline CDR1 and CDR2 sequences are SGDLS and YYNGEE. This CDR3 is built from 12 residues. For the CDR3, the DNA is TGTGCCAGCAGCGTAGGTTGGAATGAGCAGTTCTTC. This gives the protein CASSVGWNEQFF.

The V and J genes are TRBV7-9 and TRBJ2-1, with 10 bases that match TRBD2. Trimming cost V 5 bases and J 7 bases; bases outside gene matches: 11. The CDR3 length is 16 residues. CDR1 and CDR2 (germline): SEHNR, FQNEAQ (reference sequence). Here the CDR3 reads CASSPRAFSGRNEQFF. The CDR3, as DNA: TGTGCCAGCAGCCCAAGGGCTTTTAGCGGGAGGAATGAGCAGTTCTTC. Using reference TRBV7-9 and TRBJ2-1 for the parts outside the CDR3, the full variable domain is DTGVSQNPRHKITKRGQNVTFRCDPISEHNRLYWYRQTLGQGPEFLTYFQNEAQLEKSRLLSDRFSAERPKGSFSTLEIQRTEQGDSAMYLCASSPRAFSGRNEQFFGPGTRLTVL.